This TCR beta chain was found in a study of T cell repertoires in cytomegalovirus infection. In the study overall: Recently identified HLA-C-restricted CMV epitopes were among the peptides used. Both CMV infection and a matching HLA type were indicated by public TCR beta signatures.

Germline V gene lookup returns CDR1 SEHNR and CDR2 FQNEAQ (reference sequence). This CDR3 has 18 residues. Trimming took 1 base from V and 1 from J, leaving 20 bases between them. From the reads, TCRdb called clonotypes with MiXCR, one entry per CDR3 protein. The table lists roughly 860,000 distinct CDR3 sequences, around a third of them singletons. This clonotype was observed at least ten times. Its antigen is unknown. This TCR was sampled from a human donor in good health (CMV status not recorded). Some clones in this sample may be carry-over from other donors' samples. The V gene is TRBV7-9, the J gene TRBJ2-7; D may be TRBD1 or TRBD2 (5 bases each). The specimen comprised cultured CD8+ T cells from PBMCs, sampled from culture after CMV antigen stimulation. The CDR3 bases are TGTGCCAGCAGCTTAGTACGGCACAGACGGGACGTATCCTACGAGCAGTACTTC. This translates into CASSLVRHRRDVSYEQYF.